This T cell receptor (beta chain) was captured by sequencing in a study of blood T cell repertoires in COVID-19. About the research overall: In each case, the material was cDNA or gDNA derived from T cells, B-cell-depleted T cells, or PBMCs.

Repertoires were generated with immunoSEQ multiplex PCR, while TCRdb's copy carries only in-frame clones and drops some. This sample carries 50,000 to 60,000 clones, 80% to 90% of them seen once, and the ten largest clones take roughly 1.5%. This TCR was recovered from a man between 60 and 75 years old with acute or convalescent COVID-19. Sequencing was performed on peripheral blood.

The CDR3 DNA reads TGTGCCAGCAGCTTGGGCGGCAGGGTGCCCTCTGGGGCCAACGTCCTGACTTTC. This sequence encodes CASSLGGRVPSGANVLTF. The gene calls are TRBV5-4 and TRBJ2-6, with TRBD1 as a possible D gene (5 bases). This CDR3 spans 18 amino acids. CDR1 SGHNT and CDR2 YYREEE come from the germline V gene (reference sequence). Trimming stripped 0 bases from V and 0 bases from J, with 13 bases between. Filled out from reference TRBV5-4 and TRBJ2-6, the complete variable domain reads ETGVTQSPTHLIKTRGQQVTLRCSSQSGHNTVSWYQQALGQGPQFIFQYYREEENGRGNFPPRFSGLQFPNYSSELNVNALELDDSALYLCASSLGGRVPSGANVLTFGAGSRLTVL.